These 17 T cell receptor beta chains share one sample of origin, sequenced in a study of shared clonotypes between healthy human individuals. Sequenced by immunoSEQ multiplex PCR; TCRdb stores in-frame clones only, minus some. The sample records around 2.5 million clones, 93% being singletons. The source material was naive CD4+ T cells from PBMCs. Subset indicated: CD45RA+ positively selected. All receptors derive from a man aged 18 to 29 in good health. Some clones in this sample may be carry-over from other donors' samples.

V gene TRBV5-1 combines with J gene TRBJ2-3, with 8 positions matching TRBD1. The CDR3 is 16 residues long. V trimming: 7 bases; J trimming: 1 base; junction bases outside the gene matches: 11. CDR1 and CDR2 (germline): SGHRS, YFSETQ. The CDR3 DNA reads as TGCGCCAGCTGTCCACCGGACAGGGCTGGCACAGATACGCAGTATTTT. As protein: CASCPPDRAGTDTQYF.

J is TRBJ1-2 and V is TRBV11-2; D may be TRBD1 (5 bases). Looked up from germline, CDR1 is SGHAT and CDR2 is FQNNGV. The V end lost 5 bases, the J end lost 3 bases, and 13 bases lay between the germline ends. CDR3 size: 14 residues. The CDR3 protein is CASSPGMVDYGYTF. As DNA, the CDR3 is TGTGCCAGCAGCCCAGGGATGGTGGACTATGGCTACACCTTC.

This sequence joins TRBV19 and TRBJ2-3, with D tentatively TRBD2 (6 bases). CDR3 length equals 16 residues. V was pared by 7 bases and J by 6 bases, with 23 bases between. The germline gives CDR1 LNHDA, CDR2 SQIVND (reference sequence). The CDR3 DNA follows: TGTGCCAGTACGGGGGAAGGGAAATCCCACAGGGATACGCAGTATTTT. Translated: CASTGEGKSHRDTQYF. The full variable domain, in which reference TRBV19 and TRBJ2-3 provide the parts outside the CDR3, is DGGITQSPKYLFRKEGQNVTLSCEQNLNHDAMYWYRQDPGQGLRLIYYSQIVNDFQKGDIAEGYSVSREKKESFPLTVTSAQKNPTAFYLCASTGEGKSHRDTQYFGPGTRLTVL.

This sequence joins TRBV4-1 and TRBJ2-7, with D possibly TRBD1 on 6 matching bases. The CDR3 has 16 residues. V lost 8 bases, J lost 0 bases, and 20 bases lay in between. CDR1 and CDR2 from the germline V gene are MGHRA and YSYEKL. The DNA for the CDR3 is TGCGCCAGCTCCCAGGCAGGGGTCGTCTCCTCCTACGAGCAGTACTTC. The encoded protein is CASSQAGVVSSYEQYF.

The chain has TRBV6-1 and TRBJ2-1, with a tentative D call TRBD2 (5 bases). With 3 bases removed from V and 5 bases from J, the gap between germline ends came to 8 bases. Per germline, CDR1 MNHNS and CDR2 SASEGT. The length of the CDR3 is 13 residues. The CDR3 DNA sequence: TGTGCCAGCAGTGAGGGGAGACACAATGAGCAGTTCTTC. This sequence encodes CASSEGRHNEQFF.

The chain recombines TRBV5-1 with TRBJ2-5; no clear D gene. Germline V gene sequence: CDR1 SGHRS, CDR2 YFSETQ. The CDR3 spans 14 residues. The ends were cut back, 3 bases at V and 5 bases at J, with 14 bases in the middle. The CDR3 DNA is TGCGCCAGCAGCTCTCATAATCCAATCGAGACCCAGTACTTC. Residues: CASSSHNPIETQYF.

A single count supports this clone. The genes are TRBV5-1 and TRBJ2-5; 8 bases map to TRBD2. There are 14 residues in the CDR3. V shed 0 bases, J shed 3 bases, and the junction held 1 base outside the gene matches. Germline V gives CDR1 SGHRS, CDR2 YFSETQ. CDR3: CASSLAGGKETQYF. The DNA of the CDR3 is TGCGCCAGCAGCTTGGCGGGAGGGAAAGAGACCCAGTACTTC. Together with reference TRBV5-1 and TRBJ2-5, the CDR3 gives the full variable domain: KAGVTQTPRYLIKTRGQQVTLSCSPISGHRSVSWYQQTPGQGLQFLFEYFSETQRNKGNFPGRFSGRQFSNSRSEMNVSTLELGDSALYLCASSLAGGKETQYFGPGTRLLVL.

In its sample, this clone was seen once. The same CDR3 also results from other DNA sequences found in this sample. This chain links TRBV20-1 with TRBJ2-5; the D is unclear. CDR1 is DFQATT, CDR2 SNEGSKA, per germline (reference sequence). This CDR3 spans 10 amino acids. V was cut by 6 bases and J by 3 bases, with 5 bases left in between. For the CDR3, the DNA is TGCAGTGCGTTAAAAGAGACCCAGTACTTC. This encodes CSALKETQYF.

The rearrangement joins TRBV28 to TRBJ1-1; D gene unclear. The V end lost 5 bases, the J end lost 5 bases, and 21 bases lay between the germline ends. This CDR3 is built from 16 residues. Germline V gives CDR1 MDHEN, CDR2 SYDVKM. The CDR3 DNA follows: TGTGCCAGCAGTGACCCGGAGGTCTTAGTCCTGACTGAAGCTTTCTTT. As protein: CASSDPEVLVLTEAFF.

The V call is TRBV11-2, the J call TRBJ1-6; D is uncertain. The CDR3 extends over 14 amino acids. Germline V lookup: CDR1 SGHAT, CDR2 FQNNGV. V was trimmed by 2 bases and J by 10 bases, leaving 12 bases between them. CDR3 coding DNA: TGTGCCAGCAGCTTAATCAGCCTCGGGTCACCCCTCCACTTT. As protein: CASSLISLGSPLHF.

V gene TRBV5-4 combines with J gene TRBJ2-2; 7 bases line up with TRBD1. Trimming at V came to 5 bases and at J to 2 bases, leaving 9 bases not matched to a gene. The CDR3 length is 16 residues. CDR1 and CDR2 from the germline V gene are SGHNT and YYREEE (reference sequence). The CDR3 spells CASRRTGTDNTGELFF. CDR3 bases: TGTGCCAGCAGAAGAACCGGGACAGATAACACCGGGGAGCTGTTTTTT. The full variable domain, rest sourced from reference TRBV5-4 and TRBJ2-2, is ETGVTQSPTHLIKTRGQQVTLRCSSQSGHNTVSWYQQALGQGPQFIFQYYREEENGRGNFPPRFSGLQFPNYSSELNVNALELDDSALYLCASRRTGTDNTGELFFGEGSRLTVL.

V gene TRBV11-2 combines with J gene TRBJ1-1; D perhaps matches TRBD1 (6 bases). V dropped 4 bases and J dropped 8 bases, with 17 bases sitting between them. Germline-derived CDR1 and CDR2 are SGHAT and FQNNGV. The CDR3 totals 14 residues. CDR3 in amino acids: CASSYFPVQGEAFF. CDR3 DNA sequence: TGTGCCAGCAGCTATTTTCCTGTACAGGGAGAAGCTTTCTTT.

V is TRBV25-1 and J is TRBJ1-4, with 8 nucleotides matching TRBD1. Germline-derived CDR1 and CDR2 are MGHDK and SYGVNS. Unmatched junction bases numbered 0, after V lost 6 bases and J lost 3 bases. CDR3 length equals 13 residues. CDR3 coding DNA: TGTGCCAGCAGACAGGGGGCTAATGAAAAACTGTTTTTT. It codes for CASRQGANEKLFF.

This chain links TRBV10-3 with TRBJ2-7, with 16 bases matching TRBD2. Germline V gene sequence: CDR1 ENHRY, CDR2 SYGVKD. CDR3 length: 18 residues. Trimming removed 2 bases from V and 3 bases from J; junction bases left unmatched: 7. CDR3 nucleotide sequence: TGTGCCATCAGTGAGCCGGGACTAGCGGGAGGGCCCCACTACGAGCAGTACTTC. Protein: CAISEPGLAGGPHYEQYF.

This chain uses TRBV6-5 with TRBJ1-2; 8 nucleotides agree with TRBD1. The CDR3 runs to 14 residues. V shed 6 bases and J 8 bases; nucleotides not matched to a gene: 11. The V gene's germline CDR1 is MNHEY and CDR2 SVGAGI. The CDR3 sequence: CASSSTRTGRGYTF. The CDR3 region has the DNA TGTGCCAGCAGCTCGACCCGGACAGGGCGGGGCTACACCTTC.

V is TRBV6-1 and J is TRBJ1-1; the D gene is possibly TRBD1 (6 bases). This CDR3 comprises 17 residues. Germline values: CDR1 MNHNS, CDR2 SASEGT. V lost 4 bases, J lost 0 bases, and 18 bases lay in between. The chain's CDR3 is CASSVMLGAGMNTEAFF. CDR3 bases: TGTGCCAGCAGTGTAATGTTGGGGGCGGGTATGAACACTGAAGCTTTCTTT.

V usage is TRBV28 and J usage is TRBJ1-4; 9 positions agree with TRBD1. V shed 5 bases, J shed 8 bases, and the junction held 9 bases outside the gene matches. This CDR3 is built from 15 residues. CDR1 is MDHEN, CDR2 SYDVKM, per germline. The CDR3: CASSLPGQGYEKLFF. CDR3 nucleotide sequence: TGTGCCAGCAGTCTACCGGGACAGGGATACGAAAAACTGTTTTTT. Based on the CDR3 plus reference TRBV28 and TRBJ1-4, the full variable domain is DVKVTQSSRYLVKRTGEKVFLECVQDMDHENMFWYRQDPGLGLRLIYFSYDVKMKEKGDIPEGYSVSREKKERFSLILESASTNQTSMYLCASSLPGQGYEKLFFGSGTQLSVL.